The rows below give T cell receptor beta chains drawn from one sample of a study of T cells in Graves' hyperthyroidism and ophthalmopathy. TCRdb itself ran the multiplex PCR reads through MiXCR, one entry per CDR3 protein. The sample yields about 840,000 distinct CDR3 sequences, 35% to 45% seen once. Sequenced material: blood. The receptors shown here come from a man aged 18 to 30 with Graves' hyperthyroidism. Both conserved end residues are part of each CDR3. Fields, in order: J gene, D gene, V gene, clone size, CDR3 DNA, CDR3 protein. A D gene is named only where the DNA matches it firmly. Some rows mark clone size as missing; the rest say once, few, many or name a class of expanded clone.

j_call: TRBJ2-7
d_call: TRBD1
v_call: TRBV14
clone_size: many
cdr3_nt: TGTGCCACGCCGGGACAGGGACCCTACGAGCAGTACTTC
cdr3_aa: CATPGQGPYEQYF

j_call: TRBJ2-5
d_call: .
v_call: TRBV7-9
clone_size: few
cdr3_nt: TGTGCCAGCAGCCACCGACAGGGTTGGGGGGAAGAGACCCAGTACTTC
cdr3_aa: CASSHRQGWGEETQYF

j_call: TRBJ2-7
d_call: .
v_call: TRBV6-5
clone_size: few
cdr3_nt: TGTGCCAGCAGTTACCGGCTTGGACGGTACTACGAGCAGTACTTC
cdr3_aa: CASSYRLGRYYEQYF

j_call: TRBJ2-7
d_call: .
v_call: TRBV12-3/TRBV12-4
clone_size: .
cdr3_nt: TGTGCCAGCAGCCTCACCGAGACAGTTTCCTACTACGGGCAGTACTTC
cdr3_aa: CASSLTETVSYYGQYF

j_call: TRBJ1-4
d_call: .
v_call: TRBV20-1
clone_size: .
cdr3_nt: TGCAGTGCTCATGGAGAAAAACTGTTTTTT
cdr3_aa: CSAHGEKLFF

j_call: TRBJ2-2
d_call: .
v_call: TRBV15
clone_size: .
cdr3_nt: TGTGCCACCAGCAGAGAGGCTTGGAACGGGGAGCTGTTTTTT
cdr3_aa: CATSREAWNGELFF

j_call: TRBJ1-4
d_call: .
v_call: TRBV28
clone_size: few
cdr3_nt: TGTGCCACCCGGGACGAGCTGGAACTGTTTTTT
cdr3_aa: CATRDELELFF

j_call: TRBJ1-1
d_call: .
v_call: TRBV20-1
clone_size: few
cdr3_nt: TGCAGTGCTAGAGATCTCGGGAACGCGGCGAACACTGAAGCTTTCTTT
cdr3_aa: CSARDLGNAANTEAFF

j_call: TRBJ2-7
d_call: .
v_call: TRBV7-2
clone_size: many
cdr3_nt: TGTGCCAGCAGCTTATCCCCGGACAGTACCTACGAGCAGTACTTC
cdr3_aa: CASSLSPDSTYEQYF

j_call: TRBJ2-2
d_call: .
v_call: TRBV28
clone_size: few
cdr3_nt: TGTGCCAGCAGTTTAGTCAGGTTATCCCTCGCGAACACCGGGGAGCTGTTTTTT
cdr3_aa: CASSLVRLSLANTGELFF

j_call: TRBJ1-1
d_call: .
v_call: TRBV4-1
clone_size: .
cdr3_nt: TGCGCCAGCAGCCAAGACACCGGGGGCCTGGGCACTGAAGCTTTCTTT
cdr3_aa: CASSQDTGGLGTEAFF

j_call: TRBJ1-2
d_call: .
v_call: TRBV11-2
clone_size: many
cdr3_nt: TGTGCCAGCAGCTTAGTCCCACAGGGTGTGTGGGGCTACACCTTC
cdr3_aa: CASSLVPQGVWGYTF

j_call: TRBJ1-3
d_call: TRBD1
v_call: TRBV20-1
clone_size: .
cdr3_nt: TGCAGTGCTTTCCTCCGGGACAGGGGGCTAGGAAACACCATATATTTT
cdr3_aa: CSAFLRDRGLGNTIYF

j_call: TRBJ2-7
d_call: .
v_call: TRBV11-2
clone_size: .
cdr3_nt: TGTGCCAGCAGCTTGGGGGACAACCCCTACGAGCAGTACTTC
cdr3_aa: CASSLGDNPYEQYF

j_call: TRBJ1-6
d_call: TRBD1
v_call: TRBV7-2
clone_size: many
cdr3_nt: TGTGCCAGCAGCCGAATTCTCGACAGGGACTATAATTCACCCCTCCACTTT
cdr3_aa: CASSRILDRDYNSPLHF

j_call: TRBJ1-2
d_call: .
v_call: TRBV14
clone_size: many
cdr3_nt: TGTGCCAGCAGCCTGGGGAGCCCCTATGGCTACACCTTC
cdr3_aa: CASSLGSPYGYTF

j_call: TRBJ1-2
d_call: .
v_call: TRBV5-8
clone_size: many
cdr3_nt: TGTGCCAGCAGCTTGGGCAGGACCCTCTATGGCTACACCTTC
cdr3_aa: CASSLGRTLYGYTF

j_call: TRBJ2-7
d_call: TRBD1
v_call: TRBV7-8
clone_size: few
cdr3_nt: TGTGCCAGCAGCTTAGCTACAGGGGACGAGCAGTACTTC
cdr3_aa: CASSLATGDEQYF

j_call: TRBJ2-2
d_call: TRBD1
v_call: TRBV10-3
clone_size: .
cdr3_nt: TGTGCCATCACACCGGGACAGGGGCTTACCGGGGAGCTGTTTTTT
cdr3_aa: CAITPGQGLTGELFF

j_call: TRBJ1-2
d_call: TRBD1
v_call: TRBV15
clone_size: many
cdr3_nt: TGTGCCACCAGCAGATCCGGACAGGGGGCTTCTAAGGATGGCTACACCTTC
cdr3_aa: CATSRSGQGASKDGYTF

j_call: TRBJ1-2
d_call: TRBD1
v_call: TRBV5-8
clone_size: .
cdr3_nt: TGTGCCAGCAGCCCCCAGACAGGGTACTATGGCTACACCTTC
cdr3_aa: CASSPQTGYYGYTF

j_call: TRBJ2-7
d_call: .
v_call: TRBV29-1
clone_size: many
cdr3_nt: TGCAGCGGTGCGGAAACCTACGAGCAGTACTTC
cdr3_aa: CSGAETYEQYF

j_call: TRBJ2-2
d_call: TRBD1
v_call: TRBV6-1
clone_size: .
cdr3_nt: TGTGCCAGCAGTGAAAAGACAGGGGGGTACACCGGGGAGCTGTTTTTT
cdr3_aa: CASSEKTGGYTGELFF

j_call: TRBJ2-5
d_call: TRBD2
v_call: TRBV4-2
clone_size: .
cdr3_nt: TGTGCCAGCAGCCACCCTAGCGGAGGGGAGACCCAGTACTTC
cdr3_aa: CASSHPSGGETQYF

j_call: TRBJ2-7
d_call: .
v_call: TRBV7-9
clone_size: .
cdr3_nt: TGTGCCAGCAGCTTAGAGGGAATATTCTACGAGCAGTACTTC
cdr3_aa: CASSLEGIFYEQYF

j_call: TRBJ2-7
d_call: .
v_call: TRBV4-1
clone_size: .
cdr3_nt: TGCGCCAGCAGCCAAGCTACCGGGTACTACGAGCAGTACTTC
cdr3_aa: CASSQATGYYEQYF

j_call: TRBJ1-2
d_call: .
v_call: TRBV9
clone_size: many
cdr3_nt: TGTGCCAGCAGCGTAGGTGGCAGCCCTTCTAACTATGGCTACACCTTC
cdr3_aa: CASSVGGSPSNYGYTF

j_call: TRBJ1-5
d_call: .
v_call: TRBV20-1
clone_size: few
cdr3_nt: TGCAGTGCTAGAGTATTTGGGACACCTTTCAATCAGCCCCAGCATTTT
cdr3_aa: CSARVFGTPFNQPQHF

j_call: TRBJ1-2
d_call: .
v_call: TRBV19
clone_size: .
cdr3_nt: TGTGCCAGCAGTTACGGAGGGAGAGGTGGCTACACCTTC
cdr3_aa: CASSYGGRGGYTF

j_call: TRBJ2-7
d_call: .
v_call: TRBV7-8
clone_size: few
cdr3_nt: TGTGCCAGCAGCTTAGAATTAGCAGGGGAGGGCTACGAGCAGTACTTC
cdr3_aa: CASSLELAGEGYEQYF

j_call: TRBJ1-5
d_call: TRBD1
v_call: TRBV5-6
clone_size: .
cdr3_nt: TGTGCCAGCAGCCAAATGACAGGGGATCAGCCCCAGCATTTT
cdr3_aa: CASSQMTGDQPQHF

j_call: TRBJ1-5
d_call: .
v_call: TRBV6-1
clone_size: few
cdr3_nt: TGTGCCAGCAGTAAAGGGACGGGGGGGAACAATCAGCCCCAGCATTTT
cdr3_aa: CASSKGTGGNNQPQHF

j_call: TRBJ1-6
d_call: .
v_call: TRBV2
clone_size: .
cdr3_nt: TGTGCCAGCCACCCGAGCGGGCCGAATTCACCCCTCCACTTT
cdr3_aa: CASHPSGPNSPLHF

j_call: TRBJ2-7
d_call: .
v_call: TRBV5-1
clone_size: many
cdr3_nt: TGCGCCAGCCTCCCGGGGGCTAGCGCGGGCTCCTACGAGCAGTACTTC
cdr3_aa: CASLPGASAGSYEQYF

j_call: TRBJ2-2
d_call: .
v_call: TRBV20-1
clone_size: once
cdr3_nt: TGCAGTGCTCTGGGGGCGAACACCGGGGAGCTGTTTTTT
cdr3_aa: CSALGANTGELFF

j_call: TRBJ2-7
d_call: TRBD1
v_call: TRBV11-2
clone_size: .
cdr3_nt: TGTGCCAGCAGCCCCCGAGGACAGGCTTGGATCTCCTACGAGCAGTACTTC
cdr3_aa: CASSPRGQAWISYEQYF

j_call: TRBJ2-6
d_call: TRBD1
v_call: TRBV15
clone_size: many
cdr3_nt: TGTGCCACCAGCAAAGACAGGGCTGGGGCCAACGTCCTGACTTTC
cdr3_aa: CATSKDRAGANVLTF

j_call: TRBJ2-7
d_call: .
v_call: TRBV10-3
clone_size: .
cdr3_nt: TGTGCCGGCAGCCAAGAGACGGGGAACTACGAGCAGTACTTC
cdr3_aa: CAGSQETGNYEQYF

j_call: TRBJ2-7
d_call: .
v_call: TRBV2
clone_size: many
cdr3_nt: TGTGCCAGCAGTGAGTGGGGAGTCGCTGGGGAGCAGTACTTC
cdr3_aa: CASSEWGVAGEQYF

j_call: TRBJ1-5
d_call: .
v_call: TRBV15
clone_size: once
cdr3_nt: TGTGCCACCAGTAGCGTACGGGATAGCAATCAGCCCCAGCATTTT
cdr3_aa: CATSSVRDSNQPQHF

j_call: TRBJ1-2
d_call: .
v_call: TRBV7-2
clone_size: .
cdr3_nt: TGTGCCAGCAGCCCAACAGGGTTGGGGGTCTATGGCTACACCTTC
cdr3_aa: CASSPTGLGVYGYTF

j_call: TRBJ2-7
d_call: TRBD1
v_call: TRBV24-1
clone_size: many
cdr3_nt: TGTGCCACCAGTGAACATGGACAGGGGCGATCCTACGAGCAGTACTTC
cdr3_aa: CATSEHGQGRSYEQYF

j_call: TRBJ1-5
d_call: TRBD1
v_call: TRBV6-5
clone_size: .
cdr3_nt: TGTGCCAGCAGTTACTCGCTCCAGGGGGATCAGCCCCAGCATTTT
cdr3_aa: CASSYSLQGDQPQHF

j_call: TRBJ1-2
d_call: .
v_call: TRBV4-1
clone_size: few
cdr3_nt: TGCGCCAGCAGCCAAGTGTTGGGCGGCTACACCTTC
cdr3_aa: CASSQVLGGYTF

j_call: TRBJ1-5
d_call: .
v_call: TRBV19
clone_size: many
cdr3_nt: TGTGCCAGTAGTGTGCGCGGGACCAATCAGCCCCAGCATTTT
cdr3_aa: CASSVRGTNQPQHF

j_call: TRBJ2-2
d_call: .
v_call: TRBV9
clone_size: few
cdr3_nt: TGTGCCAGCAATAAGGATCTGAACACCGGGGAGCTGTTTTTT
cdr3_aa: CASNKDLNTGELFF

j_call: TRBJ2-5
d_call: .
v_call: TRBV7-8
clone_size: many
cdr3_nt: TGTGCCAGCAGCGTCCGGGACTTCGGAGAGACCCAGTACTTC
cdr3_aa: CASSVRDFGETQYF

j_call: TRBJ1-4
d_call: .
v_call: TRBV5-8
clone_size: .
cdr3_nt: TGTGCCAGCAGCTTGGGGGGTCGGGAGGATTTT
cdr3_aa: CASSLGGREDF

j_call: TRBJ2-2
d_call: .
v_call: TRBV10-3
clone_size: .
cdr3_nt: TGTGCCATCAGCCCACAGGGGGGGAGCGGGGAGCTGTTTTTT
cdr3_aa: CAISPQGGSGELFF

j_call: TRBJ1-2
d_call: .
v_call: TRBV29-1
clone_size: few
cdr3_nt: TGCAGCGTTGAAGATCTTCACGGCTACACCTTC
cdr3_aa: CSVEDLHGYTF

j_call: TRBJ1-2
d_call: .
v_call: TRBV6-6
clone_size: .
cdr3_nt: TGTGCCGGCAGCCCCGCGGGTTCCTATGGCTACACCTTC
cdr3_aa: CAGSPAGSYGYTF

j_call: TRBJ1-6
d_call: TRBD1
v_call: TRBV4-1
clone_size: .
cdr3_nt: TGCGCCAGCAGTTACTCGACAGGGGGAAATAATTCACCCCTCCACTTT
cdr3_aa: CASSYSTGGNNSPLHF

j_call: TRBJ2-5
d_call: .
v_call: TRBV12-3/TRBV12-4
clone_size: few
cdr3_nt: TGTGCCAGCAGTCCATTAATCCAGCAAGAGACCCAGTACTTC
cdr3_aa: CASSPLIQQETQYF

j_call: TRBJ1-3
d_call: TRBD1
v_call: TRBV7-2
clone_size: .
cdr3_nt: TGTGCCAGCAGCGCGGACAGGACAGGAAACACCATATATTTT
cdr3_aa: CASSADRTGNTIYF

j_call: TRBJ2-5
d_call: .
v_call: TRBV6-5
clone_size: .
cdr3_nt: TGTGCCAGCAGTTACTCGATTAGGGCAGGGAAAGGGGAGACCCAGTACTTC
cdr3_aa: CASSYSIRAGKGETQYF